This T cell receptor beta chain was recorded in a study of blood T cell repertoires in COVID-19. Background on the study: Sites across the United States, Italy and Spain contributed samples from acute and convalescent COVID-19. In each case, the material was cDNA or gDNA derived from T cells, B-cell-depleted T cells, or PBMCs.

J was trimmed by 4 bases and V by 7 bases; bases with no gene match: 4. In germline, CDR1 is SQVTM, CDR2 ANQGSEA. The CDR3 runs 12 residues. In the authors' workflow: Estimated nucleated cell counts came from reference gene primer amplification. Clones were sequenced by immunoSEQ multiplex PCR, and TCRdb holds only the in-frame ones, with some missing. The DNA gave D and trimming, while V, J and clone size come from that table. The repertoire includes 150,000 to 200,000 clones, 80% to 90% of them detected once, and roughly 1% sits in the top ten. This receptor was obtained from a man in his forties or fifties with acute or convalescent COVID-19. The sequenced sample consisted of peripheral blood. The rearrangement uses TRBV29-1 and TRBJ2-3; 8 bases match TRBD1. CDR3 nucleotide sequence: TGCAGCGCCGCACAGGGGGCAGATACGCAGTATTTT. Protein: CSAAQGADTQYF.